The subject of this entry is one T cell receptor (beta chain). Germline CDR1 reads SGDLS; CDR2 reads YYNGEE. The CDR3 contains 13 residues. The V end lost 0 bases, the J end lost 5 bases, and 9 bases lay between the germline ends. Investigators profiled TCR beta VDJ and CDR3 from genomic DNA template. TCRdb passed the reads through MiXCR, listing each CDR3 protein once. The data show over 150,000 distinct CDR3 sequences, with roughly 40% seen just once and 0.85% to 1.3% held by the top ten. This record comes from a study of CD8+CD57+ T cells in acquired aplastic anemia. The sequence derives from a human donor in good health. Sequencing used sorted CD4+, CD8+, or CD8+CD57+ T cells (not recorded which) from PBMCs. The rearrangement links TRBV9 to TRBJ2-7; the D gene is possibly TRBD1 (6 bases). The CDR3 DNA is TGTGCCAGCAGCGTAGGTGGGGGCGACGAGCAGTACTTC. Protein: CASSVGGGDEQYF.